This entry is about one TCR beta chain. Its antigen is undetermined. The investigators amplified TCR beta CDR3 regions from RNA transcripts. The TCR CDR3 was amplified in a first-round RT-PCR using the HTBI primer set. TCRdb re-called the multiplex PCR reads with MiXCR, one entry per CDR3 protein. The sample lists hundreds of thousands of distinct CDR3 sequences, roughly 14% occurring once. Diagnoses rested on clinical symptoms, serum thyroxine and TRAb, thyroid ultrasound and orbital computed tomography. The sample is drawn from a study of T cells in Graves' hyperthyroidism and ophthalmopathy. From germline, CDR1 is SGDLS and CDR2 YYNGEE. The length of the CDR3 is 14 residues. V lost 0 bases, J lost 3 bases, and 9 bases lay in between. General study findings and limits: Model predictions of ophthalmopathy came a median approximately 6.8 months before onset. Most thyroid clonotypes with frequency above 0.001 were detected in blood.

Material for sequencing was blood. The sequence was collected from a woman in her thirties or forties with Graves' ophthalmopathy. This chain connects TRBV9 to TRBJ2-5; tentative D call: TRBD1 (5 bases). CDR3 in amino acids: CASSVGMTEETQYF. The DNA of the CDR3 is TGTGCCAGCAGCGTAGGAATGACAGAAGAGACCCAGTACTTC.